These T cell receptor beta chains were read from a single sample in a study of blood T cell repertoires in COVID-19. The method was immunoSEQ multiplex PCR; TCRdb's version includes in-frame clones alone and lacks a portion of them. This table has about 240,000 clones, about 82% appearing once. Specimen: peripheral blood. These receptors were taken from a man of 80 years or more with acute or convalescent COVID-19. CDR3s include the opening cysteine and the closing phenylalanine or tryptophan. The order of the fields is V gene, D gene, J gene, CDR3 protein, CDR3 DNA. The D gene is left open where the match is weak.

v_call: TRBV4-3
d_call: -
j_call: TRBJ1-3
cdr3_aa: CASSQDPWVRENTIYF
cdr3_nt: TGCGCCAGCAGCCAAGATCCCTGGGTTCGGGAAAACACCATATATTTT

v_call: TRBV2
d_call: TRBD1
j_call: TRBJ2-1
cdr3_aa: CASSNTGGGNEQFF
cdr3_nt: TGTGCCAGCAGTAATACAGGGGGCGGGAATGAGCAGTTCTTC

v_call: TRBV5-6
d_call: TRBD2
j_call: TRBJ2-1
cdr3_aa: CASRGTSGSLSSYNEQFF
cdr3_nt: TGTGCCAGCAGAGGGACTAGCGGGAGCCTAAGCTCCTACAATGAGCAGTTCTTC

v_call: TRBV7-2
d_call: TRBD1
j_call: TRBJ1-2
cdr3_aa: CASSLTGGYGYTF
cdr3_nt: TGTGCCAGCAGCTTAACAGGGGGATATGGCTACACCTTC

v_call: TRBV4-2
d_call: -
j_call: TRBJ2-3
cdr3_aa: CASSRQGTLPNTQYF
cdr3_nt: TGTGCCAGCAGCCGCCAGGGTACTCTCCCGAATACGCAGTATTTT

v_call: TRBV5-1
d_call: -
j_call: TRBJ2-2
cdr3_aa: CASSLTGPLDTGELFF
cdr3_nt: TGCGCCAGCAGTCTCACAGGGCCCCTCGACACCGGGGAGCTGTTTTTT

v_call: TRBV5-8
d_call: TRBD1
j_call: TRBJ1-2
cdr3_aa: CASSRYRGGYGYTF
cdr3_nt: TGTGCCAGCAGTCGGTACAGGGGAGGCTATGGCTACACCTTC

v_call: TRBV9
d_call: TRBD1
j_call: TRBJ1-2
cdr3_aa: CASSVGASGQGQGSGGYTF
cdr3_nt: TGTGCCAGCAGCGTAGGGGCCTCCGGACAGGGCCAAGGGTCGGGTGGCTACACCTTC

v_call: TRBV16
d_call: TRBD2
j_call: TRBJ2-7
cdr3_aa: CASSQYGEGLYEQYF
cdr3_nt: TGTGCCAGCAGCCAATATGGGGAGGGCCTCTACGAGCAGTACTTC

v_call: TRBV27
d_call: TRBD1
j_call: TRBJ1-2
cdr3_aa: CASSTSTGWEVGYTF
cdr3_nt: TGTGCCAGCAGTACCTCGACAGGGTGGGAAGTTGGCTACACCTTC

v_call: TRBV29-1
d_call: -
j_call: TRBJ1-1
cdr3_aa: CSGAGPSPSEAFF
cdr3_nt: TGCAGCGGGGCGGGACCGTCTCCTTCTGAAGCTTTCTTT

v_call: TRBV6-5
d_call: TRBD1
j_call: TRBJ1-6
cdr3_aa: CASTVGQGSNSPLHF
cdr3_nt: TGTGCCAGCACCGTGGGACAGGGAAGTAATTCACCCCTCCACTTT

v_call: TRBV4-2
d_call: TRBD2
j_call: TRBJ2-3
cdr3_aa: CASSQEGAGARQDTQYF
cdr3_nt: TGTGCCAGCAGCCAAGAGGGAGCGGGGGCTCGGCAAGATACGCAGTATTTT